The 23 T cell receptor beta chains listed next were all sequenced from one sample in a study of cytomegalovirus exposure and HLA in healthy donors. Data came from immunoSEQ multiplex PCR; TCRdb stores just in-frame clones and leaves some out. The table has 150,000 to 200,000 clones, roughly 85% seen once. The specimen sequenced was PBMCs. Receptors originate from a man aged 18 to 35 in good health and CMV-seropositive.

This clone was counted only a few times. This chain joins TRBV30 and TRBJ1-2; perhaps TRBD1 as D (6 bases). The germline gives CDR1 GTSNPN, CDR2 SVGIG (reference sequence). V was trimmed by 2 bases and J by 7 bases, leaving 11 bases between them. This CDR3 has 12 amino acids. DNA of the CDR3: TGTGCCTGGAGTCCCGGGGGGGCTGGCTACACCTTC. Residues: CAWSPGGAGYTF.

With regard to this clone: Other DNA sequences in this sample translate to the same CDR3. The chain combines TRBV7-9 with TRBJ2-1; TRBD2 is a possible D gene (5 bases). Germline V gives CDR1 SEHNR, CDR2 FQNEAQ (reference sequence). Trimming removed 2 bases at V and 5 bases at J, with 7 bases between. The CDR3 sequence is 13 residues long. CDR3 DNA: TGTGCCAGCAGCTTAAGCGGAAACAATGAGCAGTTCTTC. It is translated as CASSLSGNNEQFF.

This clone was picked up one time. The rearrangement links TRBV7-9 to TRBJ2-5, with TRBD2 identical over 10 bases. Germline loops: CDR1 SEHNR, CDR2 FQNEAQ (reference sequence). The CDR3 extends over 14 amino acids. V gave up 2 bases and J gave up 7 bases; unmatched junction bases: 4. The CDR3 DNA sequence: TGTGCCAGCAGCTTACCTAGCGGGGGCGGGACCCAGTACTTC. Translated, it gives CASSLPSGGGTQYF.

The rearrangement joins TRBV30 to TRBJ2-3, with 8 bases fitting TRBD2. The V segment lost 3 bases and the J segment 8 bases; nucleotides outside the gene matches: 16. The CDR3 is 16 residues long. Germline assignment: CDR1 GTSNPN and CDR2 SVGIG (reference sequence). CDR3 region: CAWSSKEGRGAATQYF. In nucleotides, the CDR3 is TGTGCCTGGAGCTCGAAAGAGGGGCGGGGGGCGGCTACGCAGTATTTT.

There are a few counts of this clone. CDR3 loop: CATRGSAYEQYF. The CDR3, as DNA: TGTGCCACTAGAGGGTCCGCCTACGAGCAGTACTTC. This chain uses TRBV6-5 with TRBJ2-7; weak D call: TRBD2 (5 bases). The germline CDR1 and CDR2 sequences are MNHEY and SVGAGI. V was cut by 10 bases and J by 2 bases, with 12 bases left in between. CDR3 length equals 12 residues.

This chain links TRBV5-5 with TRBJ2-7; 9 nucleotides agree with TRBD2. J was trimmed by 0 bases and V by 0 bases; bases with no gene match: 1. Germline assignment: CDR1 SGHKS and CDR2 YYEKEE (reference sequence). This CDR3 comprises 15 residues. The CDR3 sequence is CASSLGLAASYEQYF. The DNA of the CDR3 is TGTGCCAGCAGCTTGGGACTAGCGGCCTCCTACGAGCAGTACTTC.

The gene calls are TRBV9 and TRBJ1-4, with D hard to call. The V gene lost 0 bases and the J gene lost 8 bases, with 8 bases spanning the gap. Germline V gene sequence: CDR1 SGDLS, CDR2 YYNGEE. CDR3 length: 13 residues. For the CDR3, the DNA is TGTGCCAGCAGCGTAGGGCAAACGGAAAAACTGTTTTTT. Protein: CASSVGQTEKLFF.

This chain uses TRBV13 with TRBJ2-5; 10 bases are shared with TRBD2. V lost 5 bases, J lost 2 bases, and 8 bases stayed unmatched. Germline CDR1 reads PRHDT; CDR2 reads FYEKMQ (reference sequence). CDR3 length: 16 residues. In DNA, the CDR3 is TGTGCCAGCAGCCCAGCTAGCGGGGGCGATCAAGAGACCCAGTACTTC. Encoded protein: CASSPASGGDQETQYF.

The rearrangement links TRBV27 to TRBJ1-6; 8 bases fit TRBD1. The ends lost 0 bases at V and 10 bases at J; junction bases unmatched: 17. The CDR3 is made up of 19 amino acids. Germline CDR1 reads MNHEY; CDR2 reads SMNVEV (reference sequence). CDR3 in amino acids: CASSLSYQPGGPLGSPLHF. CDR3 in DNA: TGTGCCAGCAGTTTATCGTATCAACCAGGGGGCCCTTTGGGCTCACCCCTCCACTTT.

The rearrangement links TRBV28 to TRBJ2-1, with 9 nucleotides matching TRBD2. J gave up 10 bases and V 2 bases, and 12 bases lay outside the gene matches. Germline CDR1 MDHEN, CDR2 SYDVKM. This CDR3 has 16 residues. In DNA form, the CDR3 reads TGTGCCAGCAGTTTACCAGTAGCGGGAGCTCCCAGGGAGCAGTTCTTC. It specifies CASSLPVAGAPREQFF.

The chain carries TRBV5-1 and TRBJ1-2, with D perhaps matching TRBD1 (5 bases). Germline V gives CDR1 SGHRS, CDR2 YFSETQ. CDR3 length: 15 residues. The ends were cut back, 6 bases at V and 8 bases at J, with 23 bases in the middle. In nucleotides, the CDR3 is TGCGCCAGCACCCTAACAGGACGAAGTGGTGACGGCTACACCTTC. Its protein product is CASTLTGRSGDGYTF.

The CDR3 protein is CASSPGGEPTGELFF. The CDR3 DNA sequence: TGTGCCAGCAGCCCGGGGGGGGAACCCACCGGGGAGCTGTTTTTT. The chain joins TRBV7-3 to TRBJ2-2; TRBD2 agrees at 8 bases. Unmatched junction bases numbered 6, after V lost 5 bases and J lost 4 bases. In germline, CDR1 is SGHTA, CDR2 FQGTGA. The CDR3 sequence is 15 residues long.

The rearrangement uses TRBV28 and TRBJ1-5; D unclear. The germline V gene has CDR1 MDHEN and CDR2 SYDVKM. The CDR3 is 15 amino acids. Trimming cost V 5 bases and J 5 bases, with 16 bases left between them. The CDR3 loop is CASSPQTAGYQPQHF. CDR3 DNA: TGTGCCAGCAGTCCACAAACAGCGGGATATCAGCCCCAGCATTTT.

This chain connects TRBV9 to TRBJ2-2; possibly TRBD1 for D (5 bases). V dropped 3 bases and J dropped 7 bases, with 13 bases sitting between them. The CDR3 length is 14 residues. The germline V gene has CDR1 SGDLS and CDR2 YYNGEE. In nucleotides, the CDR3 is TGTGCCAGCAGCGCGCCCAGGGTTCACGGGGAGCTGTTTTTT. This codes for CASSAPRVHGELFF. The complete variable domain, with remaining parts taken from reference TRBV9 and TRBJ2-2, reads DSGVTQTPKHLITATGQRVTLRCSPRSGDLSVYWYQQSLDQGLQFLIQYYNGEERAKGNILERFSAQQFPDLHSELNLSSLELGDSALYFCASSAPRVHGELFFGEGSRLTVL.

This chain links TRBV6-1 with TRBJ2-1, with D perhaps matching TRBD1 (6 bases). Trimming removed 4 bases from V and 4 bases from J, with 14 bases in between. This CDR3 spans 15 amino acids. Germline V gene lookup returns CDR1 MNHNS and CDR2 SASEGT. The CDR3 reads CASSGTGTGYNEQFF. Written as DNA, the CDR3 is TGTGCCAGCAGTGGAACAGGCACAGGGTACAATGAGCAGTTCTTC.

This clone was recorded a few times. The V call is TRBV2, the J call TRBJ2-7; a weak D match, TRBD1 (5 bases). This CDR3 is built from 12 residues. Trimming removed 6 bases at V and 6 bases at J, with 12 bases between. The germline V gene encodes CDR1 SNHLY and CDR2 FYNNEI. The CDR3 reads CASRPTVGEQYF. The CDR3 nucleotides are TGTGCCAGCAGGCCGACAGTGGGCGAGCAGTACTTC.

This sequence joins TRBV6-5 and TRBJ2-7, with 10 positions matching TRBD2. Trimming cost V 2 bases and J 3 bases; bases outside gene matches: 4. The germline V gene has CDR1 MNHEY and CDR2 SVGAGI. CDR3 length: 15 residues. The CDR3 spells CASSYGSGGGYEQYF. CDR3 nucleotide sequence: TGTGCCAGCAGTTACGGGAGCGGGGGGGGCTACGAGCAGTACTTC.

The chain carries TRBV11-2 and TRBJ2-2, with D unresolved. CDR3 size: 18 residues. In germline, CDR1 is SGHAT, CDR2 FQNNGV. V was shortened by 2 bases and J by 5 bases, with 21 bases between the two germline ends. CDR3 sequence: CASSLSALGETLTGELFF. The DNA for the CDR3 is TGTGCCAGCAGCTTAAGTGCGCTCGGCGAGACTCTTACCGGGGAGCTGTTTTTT. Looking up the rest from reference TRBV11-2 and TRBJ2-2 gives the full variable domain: EAGVAQSPRYKIIEKRQSVAFWCNPISGHATLYWYQQILGQGPKLLIQFQNNGVVDDSQLPKDRFSAERLKGVDSTLKIQPAKLEDSAVYLCASSLSALGETLTGELFFGEGSRLTVL.

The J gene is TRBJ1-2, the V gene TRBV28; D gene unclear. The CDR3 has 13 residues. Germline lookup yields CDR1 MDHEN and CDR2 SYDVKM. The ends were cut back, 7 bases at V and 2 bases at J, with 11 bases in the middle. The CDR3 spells CASKLSVNYGYTF. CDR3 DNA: TGTGCCAGCAAATTATCGGTGAACTATGGCTACACCTTC.

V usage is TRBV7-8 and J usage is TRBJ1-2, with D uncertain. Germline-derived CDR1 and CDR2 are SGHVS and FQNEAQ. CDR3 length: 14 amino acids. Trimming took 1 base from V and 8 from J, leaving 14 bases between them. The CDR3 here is CASSLGRGVRGYTF. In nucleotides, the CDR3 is TGTGCCAGCAGCTTAGGGCGCGGGGTTCGCGGCTACACCTTC.

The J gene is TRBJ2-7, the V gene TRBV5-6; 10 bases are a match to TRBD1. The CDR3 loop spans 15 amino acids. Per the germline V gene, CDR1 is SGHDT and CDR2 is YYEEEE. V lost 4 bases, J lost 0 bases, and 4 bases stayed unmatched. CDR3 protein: CASSRRDRGSYEQYF. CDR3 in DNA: TGTGCCAGCAGCCGCCGGGACAGGGGCTCCTACGAGCAGTACTTC.

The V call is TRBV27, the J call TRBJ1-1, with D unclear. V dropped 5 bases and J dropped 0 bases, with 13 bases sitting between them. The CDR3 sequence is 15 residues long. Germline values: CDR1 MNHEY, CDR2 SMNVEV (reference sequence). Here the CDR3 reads CASSGVGRLNTEAFF. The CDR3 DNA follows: TGTGCCAGCAGTGGCGTGGGGAGATTGAACACTGAAGCTTTCTTT.

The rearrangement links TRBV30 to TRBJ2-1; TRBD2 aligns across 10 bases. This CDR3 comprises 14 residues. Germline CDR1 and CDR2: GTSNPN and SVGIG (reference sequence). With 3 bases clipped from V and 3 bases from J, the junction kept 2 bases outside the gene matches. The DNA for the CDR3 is TGTGCCTGGAGAGGACTAGCGGACTACAATGAGCAGTTCTTC. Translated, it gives CAWRGLADYNEQFF. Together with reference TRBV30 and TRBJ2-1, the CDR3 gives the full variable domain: SQTIHQWPATLVQPVGSPLSLECTVEGTSNPNLYWYRQAAGRGLQLLFYSVGIGQISSEVPQNLSASRPQDRQFILSSKKLLLSDSGFYLCAWRGLADYNEQFFGPGTRLTVL.